This TCR beta chain is from a study of shared clonotypes between healthy human individuals. CDR1 LNHDA and CDR2 SQIVND come from the germline V gene (reference sequence). With 3 bases clipped from V and 2 bases from J, the junction kept 8 bases outside the gene matches. The CDR3 length is 16 residues. Produced via immunoSEQ multiplex PCR; TCRdb's table is partial and in-frame only. Of around 600,000 clones in the sample, around 96% were seen once. Study-level points and caveats: Non-shared clonotypes had lower generation probabilities than clonotypes shared by all four sorted-subset donors. Sharing across four donors was highest in naive CD4 (around 5%) and lowest in memory CD8 (roughly 0.4%). Having only a few donors restricted how much genetic and exposure-history diversity was captured. Estimated clonotype richness was generally higher in naive than memory subsets.

Comments on this clone: What it binds is not known.

The naive CD8 fraction comprised CD45RO-negative cells positively selected for CCR7 and excluded terminally differentiated effector memory CD45RA+ cells. The source of this sequence is a woman younger than 45 in good health. The sequencing sample was made of naive CD8+ T cells sorted from blood. The chain employs TRBV19 and TRBJ2-7; TRBD1 matches 9 bases. This CDR3 is CASSIDTGGETYEQYF. CDR3 nucleotides: TGTGCCAGTAGTATCGATACAGGGGGCGAGACCTACGAGCAGTACTTC.